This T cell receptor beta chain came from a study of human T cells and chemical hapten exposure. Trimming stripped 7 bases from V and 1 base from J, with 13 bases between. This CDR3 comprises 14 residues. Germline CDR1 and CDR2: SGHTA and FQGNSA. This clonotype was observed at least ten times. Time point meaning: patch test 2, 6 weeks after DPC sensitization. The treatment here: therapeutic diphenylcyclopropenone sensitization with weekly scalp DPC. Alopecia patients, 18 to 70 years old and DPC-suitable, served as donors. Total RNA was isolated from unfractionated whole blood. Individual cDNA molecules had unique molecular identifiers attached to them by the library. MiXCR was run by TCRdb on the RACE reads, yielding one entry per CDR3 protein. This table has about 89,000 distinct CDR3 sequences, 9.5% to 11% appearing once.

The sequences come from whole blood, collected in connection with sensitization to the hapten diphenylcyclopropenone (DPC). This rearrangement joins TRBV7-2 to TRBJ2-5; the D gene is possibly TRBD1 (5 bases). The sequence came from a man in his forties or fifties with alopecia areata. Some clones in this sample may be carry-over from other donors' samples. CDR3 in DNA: TGTGCCAGCACTAATCAGGGATCCCAAGAGACCCAGTACTTC. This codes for CASTNQGSQETQYF.